These 7 T cell receptor beta chains were sequenced from one sample in a study of T-cell memory formation after mild COVID-19. A single record per CDR3 protein comes from TCRdb applying MiXCR to the 5' RACE reads. Here the sample spans about 470,000 distinct CDR3 sequences, around a sixth being singletons. Sequenced: PBMCs or a T cell subset sorted from them (not recorded which). The receptor source for this set is an adult woman who had mild COVID-19 (a few samples of this study predate the infection). Cell type and time point are not known.

This clonotype has only a few counts. This rearrangement joins TRBV6-2 or TRBV6-3 to TRBJ1-2, with no clear D. V was pared by 6 bases and J by 6 bases, with 20 bases between. The CDR3 runs 15 residues. The germline V gene has CDR1 MNHEY and CDR2 SVGEGT. In nucleotides, the CDR3 is TGTGCCAGCAGAAGAGAAGAAGGGTTGTTGGATGGCTACACCTTC. Its translation is CASRREEGLLDGYTF.

This clonotype occurred a few times. A read error may produce the germline difference seen at one junction end. The rearrangement links TRBV15 to TRBJ2-1; 9 bases fit TRBD1. The CDR3 is 14 residues long. Germline CDR1 reads LNHNV; CDR2 reads YYDKDF (reference sequence). The CDR3 DNA is TGTGCCACCAGCGTAATCGGGACAGGGTCATTATCGGTCTTC. This gives the protein CATSVIGTGSLSVF.

The chain recombines TRBV7-3 with TRBJ2-1, with 13 positions matching TRBD2. The V gene's germline CDR1 is SGHTA and CDR2 FQGTGA. Trimming cost V 5 bases and J 9 bases; bases outside gene matches: 7. The CDR3 has 15 residues. The CDR3 DNA follows: TGTGCCAGCAGCCCTGGGACTAGCGGGAAGTTTGAGCAGTTCTTC. Its translation is CASSPGTSGKFEQFF.

In this sample, this clonotype turned up once. The CDR3 region is CASSKVVRGSYNEQFF. The CDR3 nucleotides read TGTGCCAGCAGCAAAGTGGTCAGGGGCTCCTACAATGAGCAGTTCTTC. This chain connects TRBV21-1 to TRBJ2-1. TRBV21-1 represents a pseudogene. The CDR3 spans 16 residues.

The V call is TRBV13, the J call TRBJ2-7; D is ambiguous. Germline CDR1 PRHDT, CDR2 FYEKMQ (reference sequence). The CDR3 consists of 12 residues. Trimming pared 2 bases from V and 9 bases from J, leaving 11 bases between. The CDR3 DNA reads TGTGCCAGCAGCTTATTACCCAGTGGGCAGTACTTC. Amino acid sequence: CASSLLPSGQYF.

This clonotype has ten or more counts. The chain combines TRBV3-1 with TRBJ2-1, with TRBD2 matching over 10 bases. Trimming cost V 2 bases and J 10 bases; bases outside gene matches: 5. The CDR3 runs 14 residues. CDR1 is LGHDT and CDR2 is YNNKEL in the germline V gene (reference sequence). The CDR3 sequence is CASSQISGGTEQFF. CDR3 sequence (DNA): TGTGCCAGCAGCCAAATTAGCGGGGGGACAGAGCAGTTCTTC.

There are a few counts of this clonotype. The chain is built from TRBV9 and TRBJ1-3; D possibly corresponds to TRBD1 (5 bases). CDR3 size: 14 residues. Germline CDR1 reads SGDLS; CDR2 reads YYNGEE. V was shortened by 4 bases and J by 4 bases, with 12 bases between the two germline ends. CDR3 nucleotides: TGTGCCAGCAGCCCCCGGACACTGGGAAACACCATATATTTT. Translated, it gives CASSPRTLGNTIYF.